The 3 T cell receptor beta chains presented below share a single source sample, sequenced in a study of breast tumors, draining lymph nodes, adjacent tissues. Breast cancer patients provided tissue from their axillary draining lymph nodes. TCRdb re-called the multiplex PCR reads with MiXCR, one entry per CDR3 protein. Of roughly 86,000 distinct CDR3 sequences listed, roughly a fifth were seen once; the top ten hold less than 3%. Sequencing used axillary lymph node tissue. Receptors were obtained from a female donor with breast cancer. Some clones in this sample may be carry-over from other donors' samples.

The table lists this clonotype with many counts. The chain carries TRBV12-3 or TRBV12-4 and TRBJ1-5; D is ambiguous. Trimming stripped 1 base from V and 15 bases from J, with 10 bases between. The CDR3 covers 11 residues. CDR3: CASSLDRRAHF. CDR3 bases: TGTGCCAGCAGTTTAGATCGGAGGGCGCATTTT.

The J gene is TRBJ2-3, the V gene TRBV6-1; tentatively, D is TRBD2 (6 bases). The V gene lost 6 bases and the J gene lost 10 bases, with 14 bases spanning the gap. The CDR3 has 12 amino acids. The germline V gene has CDR1 MNHNS and CDR2 SASEGT. The CDR3 loop is CASSASVYPQYF. The CDR3 DNA sequence: TGTGCCAGCAGCGCTAGCGTTTATCCGCAGTATTTT.

This clonotype was seen at least ten times. This chain links TRBV7-9 with TRBJ2-3; 7 bases map to TRBD2. CDR1 and CDR2 (germline): SEHNR, FQNEAQ (reference sequence). The CDR3 has 15 residues. V gave up 1 base and J gave up 2 bases; unmatched junction bases: 3. The CDR3 sequence: CASSLDGTNTDTQYF. In DNA, the CDR3 is TGTGCCAGCAGCTTAGACGGGACTAACACAGATACGCAGTATTTT.